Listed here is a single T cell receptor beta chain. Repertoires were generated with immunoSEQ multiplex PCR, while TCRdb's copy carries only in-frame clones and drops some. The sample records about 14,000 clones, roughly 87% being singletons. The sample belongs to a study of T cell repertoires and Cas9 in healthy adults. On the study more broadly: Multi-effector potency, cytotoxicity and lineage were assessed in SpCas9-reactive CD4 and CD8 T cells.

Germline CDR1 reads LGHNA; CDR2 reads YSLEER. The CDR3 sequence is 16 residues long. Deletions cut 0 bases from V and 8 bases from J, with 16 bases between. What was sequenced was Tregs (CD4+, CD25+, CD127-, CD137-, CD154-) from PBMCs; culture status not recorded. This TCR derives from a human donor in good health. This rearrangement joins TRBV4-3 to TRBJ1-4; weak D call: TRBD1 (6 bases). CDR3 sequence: CASSQEGWGAREKLFF. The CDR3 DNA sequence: TGCGCCAGCAGCCAAGAAGGATGGGGGGCCAGGGAAAAACTGTTTTTT.